The rows below give T cell receptor beta chains drawn from one sample of a study of shared clonotypes between healthy human individuals. Produced via immunoSEQ multiplex PCR; TCRdb's table is partial and in-frame only. The repertoire holds roughly 2,000,000 clones, with over 85% as singletons. The sample comprised naive CD8+ T cells sorted from blood. Every receptor here comes from a man younger than 35 in good health. CDR3s include the opening cysteine and the closing phenylalanine or tryptophan. Each record gives: D gene, CDR3 length, clone size, V gene, J gene, CDR3 protein, CDR3 DNA. A D gene is named only where the DNA matches it firmly. Not all rows give a size; the values are once, few, many and, for expanded clones, a class.

.	15	.	TRBV9	TRBJ1-5	CASSVGSGLNQPQHF	TGTGCCAGCAGCGTAGGTTCAGGTCTCAATCAGCCCCAGCATTTT
TRBD1	16	.	TRBV10-1	TRBJ2-3	CASSEPGGLWSDTQYF	TGCGCCAGCAGTGAGCCAGGGGGCCTCTGGTCGGATACGCAGTATTTT
.	14	.	TRBV9	TRBJ2-7	CASSVAGGGYEQYF	TGTGCCAGCAGCGTAGCTGGAGGGGGATACGAGCAGTACTTC
.	11	.	TRBV5-4	TRBJ2-1	CASSQGGGLFF	TGTGCCAGCAGCCAAGGGGGAGGGCTGTTCTTC
TRBD2	16	.	TRBV7-9	TRBJ2-1	CASSYSVLAAHNEQFF	TGTGCCAGCAGCTATAGTGTTCTAGCGGCCCACAATGAGCAGTTCTTC
.	15	once	TRBV28	TRBJ1-2	CASSLLLEGGHGYTF	TGTGCCAGCAGTTTACTTTTGGAGGGGGGACATGGCTACACCTTC
.	14	.	TRBV6-5	TRBJ2-7	CASSYSEGLGEQYF	TGTGCCAGCAGTTACTCTGAAGGGTTGGGGGAGCAGTACTTC
TRBD1	16	.	TRBV28	TRBJ1-1	CASSRDRIYMNTEAFF	TGTGCCAGCAGTCGGGACAGGATATACATGAACACTGAAGCTTTCTTT
.	11	.	TRBV11-2	TRBJ1-1	CASTQGTEAFF	TGTGCCAGCACCCAAGGGACTGAAGCTTTCTTT
TRBD1	14	.	TRBV5-6	TRBJ2-7	CASSGGQGRYEQYF	TGTGCCAGCAGCGGTGGACAGGGTCGGTACGAGCAGTACTTC
TRBD1	12	.	TRBV10-3	TRBJ1-2	CASFPGQGGYTF	TGTGCCAGCTTTCCGGGACAGGGTGGCTACACCTTC
TRBD1	14	.	TRBV5-1	TRBJ1-3	CASSLGQGRDTIYF	TGCGCCAGCAGCTTGGGACAGGGCAGGGACACCATATATTTT
TRBD1	15	.	TRBV6-5	TRBJ1-2	CASTYGRDSGYGYTF	TGTGCCAGCACCTACGGGAGGGACAGTGGATATGGCTACACCTTC
TRBD2	14	.	TRBV2	TRBJ2-2	CASTEVAGAGELFF	TGTGCCAGCACAGAGGTAGCGGGGGCCGGGGAGCTGTTTTTT
TRBD2	17	.	TRBV5-1	TRBJ2-1	CASSFTPGLAGVDGQFF	TGCGCCAGCAGCTTTACCCCTGGACTAGCGGGAGTAGATGGGCAGTTCTTC
TRBD2	13	.	TRBV6-1	TRBJ2-7	CASNSRGDYEQYF	TGTGCCAGCAATTCCCGGGGGGACTACGAGCAGTACTTC
TRBD1	16	.	TRBV27	TRBJ2-7	CASSLSWGQASYEQYF	TGTGCCAGCAGTTTATCGTGGGGACAGGCTTCCTACGAGCAGTACTTC
TRBD2	17	.	TRBV2	TRBJ2-1	CASNLEGTSGIGDEQFF	TGTGCCAGCAATTTAGAGGGGACTAGCGGGATTGGGGATGAGCAGTTCTTC
.	14	.	TRBV19	TRBJ1-4	CASSILVSNEKLFF	TGTGCCAGTAGTATTCTTGTTAGTAATGAAAAACTGTTTTTT
TRBD1	19	.	TRBV7-3	TRBJ2-2	CASSQNPLRGRGGTGELFF	TGTGCCAGCAGCCAAAACCCGTTAAGGGGGCGCGGAGGAACCGGGGAGCTGTTTTTT
TRBD1	17	.	TRBV5-1	TRBJ1-6	CASSDVPTGGGNSPLHF	TGCGCCAGCAGCGACGTACCGACAGGGGGCGGTAATTCACCCCTCCACTTT
TRBD2	14	many	TRBV6-5	TRBJ2-1	CTTGRGGSYNEQFF	TGTACTACCGGACGGGGGGGTTCCTACAATGAGCAGTTCTTC
.	12	.	TRBV13	TRBJ1-1	CASSYLNTEAFF	TGTGCCAGCAGCTACCTGAACACTGAAGCTTTCTTT
.	13	.	TRBV6-1	TRBJ2-2	CASNRYWTGELFF	TGTGCCAGCAATCGATATTGGACCGGGGAGCTGTTTTTT
.	17	.	TRBV13	TRBJ2-3	CASSLWWFGNSTDTQYF	TGTGCCAGCAGCTTATGGTGGTTTGGGAACAGCACAGATACGCAGTATTTT
.	16	.	TRBV25-1	TRBJ1-1	CASSDFGVLGNTEAFF	TGTGCCAGCAGTGACTTCGGGGTCCTGGGGAACACTGAAGCTTTCTTT
TRBD1	16	.	TRBV30	TRBJ2-7	CAWSVEVSRGLGEQYF	TGTGCCTGGAGTGTAGAAGTTTCCAGGGGGCTAGGCGAGCAGTACTTC
TRBD1	15	.	TRBV4-1	TRBJ2-7	CASSQAGQGSFEQYF	TGCGCCAGCAGCCAAGCGGGACAGGGATCGTTCGAGCAGTACTTC
.	14	.	TRBV30	TRBJ2-3	CAWSVDGYTDTQYF	TGTGCCTGGAGTGTGGACGGCTACACAGATACGCAGTATTTT
TRBD1	17	.	TRBV6-1	TRBJ1-1	CASSEFTGGALFPEAFF	TGTGCCAGCAGTGAATTTACAGGGGGCGCGTTGTTCCCTGAAGCTTTCTTT
TRBD1	15	.	TRBV4-3	TRBJ2-7	CASSQEWTGSYEQYF	TGCGCCAGCAGCCAAGAATGGACAGGGTCCTACGAGCAGTACTTC
.	15	.	TRBV7-7	TRBJ2-2	CASGPGSEGPGELFF	TGTGCTAGCGGCCCGGGTTCCGAGGGTCCCGGGGAGCTGTTTTTT
TRBD1	15	.	TRBV7-9	TRBJ2-3	CASSLGQGGTDTQYF	TGTGCCAGCAGCTTAGGACAGGGTGGTACAGATACGCAGTATTTT
TRBD1	12	.	TRBV7-6	TRBJ1-1	CASSALTGEAFF	TGTGCCAGCAGCGCCCTCACAGGGGAGGCTTTCTTT
TRBD2	16	.	TRBV27	TRBJ2-2	CASSPSGGEYTGELFF	TGTGCCAGCAGCCCTAGCGGGGGAGAATACACCGGGGAGCTGTTTTTT
TRBD2	14	once	TRBV5-1	TRBJ2-1	CASSLRGVYNEQFF	TGCGCCAGCTCTCTGCGGGGGGTATACAATGAGCAGTTCTTC
.	17	once	TRBV11-2	TRBJ1-1	CASSLEPGSPINTEAFF	TGTGCCAGCAGCTTAGAACCGGGGTCGCCCATCAACACTGAAGCTTTCTTT
TRBD1	13	.	TRBV7-6	TRBJ2-7	CASSTGTAYEQYF	TGTGCCAGCAGCACGGGGACAGCCTACGAGCAGTACTTC
.	11	.	TRBV4-1	TRBJ2-1	CASSRGNEQFF	TGCGCCAGCAGCCGGGGGAATGAGCAGTTCTTC
.	15	.	TRBV29-1	TRBJ2-1	CSVVWAGSSYNEQFF	TGCAGCGTTGTATGGGCGGGCAGCTCCTACAATGAGCAGTTCTTC
.	15	.	TRBV13	TRBJ2-7	CASSLGGVSTYEQYF	TGTGCCAGCAGCTTAGGAGGGGTGTCGACCTACGAGCAGTACTTC
TRBD2	15	once	TRBV15	TRBJ2-1	CATSNGRWSYNEQFF	TGTGCCACCAGCAACGGGAGGTGGTCCTACAATGAGCAGTTCTTC
.	14	.	TRBV27	TRBJ2-2	CASSLYKGTGELFF	TGTGCCAGCAGTTTATACAAGGGAACCGGGGAGCTGTTTTTT
.	16	.	TRBV10-3	TRBJ2-1	CAISESGVSSYNEQFF	TGTGCCATCAGTGAGTCGGGGGTAAGCTCCTACAATGAGCAGTTCTTC
.	15	.	TRBV27	TRBJ2-5	CASSLGPGTQETQYF	TGTGCCAGCAGTTTGGGGCCAGGGACACAAGAGACCCAGTACTTC
.	13	.	TRBV13	TRBJ2-7	CASSSGWGSEQYF	TGTGCCAGCAGCTCGGGTTGGGGAAGCGAGCAGTACTTC
.	15	.	TRBV25-1	TRBJ2-3	CASSPIISSTDTQYF	TGTGCCAGCAGTCCAATCATTTCTAGCACAGATACGCAGTATTTT
TRBD2	14	.	TRBV5-1	TRBJ2-2	CASSYGLVAGELFF	TGCGCCAGCAGCTACGGACTAGTGGCCGGGGAGCTGTTTTTT
.	14	.	TRBV5-1	TRBJ1-1	CASSLVGEGTEAFF	TGCGCCAGCAGCTTGGTTGGGGAAGGGACTGAAGCTTTCTTT
TRBD1	15	.	TRBV10-3	TRBJ2-3	CAIRTRDSVTDTQYF	TGTGCCATCCGCACACGGGACAGCGTCACAGATACGCAGTATTTT
.	13	.	TRBV18	TRBJ1-2	CASSPEEENGYTF	TGTGCCAGCTCACCAGAAGAGGAGAATGGCTACACCTTC
.	12	.	TRBV4-1	TRBJ2-1	CASSQLSGEQFF	TGCGCCAGCAGCCAACTCTCCGGAGAGCAGTTCTTC
TRBD1	14	.	TRBV7-9	TRBJ1-2	CASSLPGQDYGYTF	TGTGCCAGCAGCTTACCGGGACAGGACTATGGCTACACCTTC
TRBD2	16	once	TRBV5-1	TRBJ2-1	CASSALAGGPLDEQFF	TGCGCCAGCAGCGCCTTAGCGGGAGGACCTCTCGATGAGCAGTTCTTC
TRBD2	16	once	TRBV7-6	TRBJ2-7	CASSPTATSGADEQYF	TGTGCCAGCAGCCCCACGGCGACTAGCGGTGCGGACGAGCAGTACTTC